The clone carrying this TCR beta chain was seen only a few times. Primers used in a second PCR of about 6 to 11 cycles were a sample-barcoded 5' primer and a J-beta primer mix. MiXCR was run by TCRdb on the 5' RACE reads, yielding one entry per CDR3 protein. The sample yields 270,000 or so distinct CDR3 sequences, roughly 26% seen once. This specimen comes from a study of blood T cells in healthy people across ages. Per germline, CDR1 ENHRY and CDR2 SYGVKD. V lost 2 bases and J lost 6; bases outside the gene matches: 5. The CDR3 totals 15 residues. What was sequenced was blood. V usage is TRBV10-3 and J usage is TRBJ2-1; 9 bases line up with TRBD2. The clonotype originates from a woman aged 70-85 years in good health. CDR3 sequence (DNA): TGTGCCATCAGTGAGCCCCAGCGGGAGGCCAATGAGCAGTTCTTC. This encodes CAISEPQREANEQFF.